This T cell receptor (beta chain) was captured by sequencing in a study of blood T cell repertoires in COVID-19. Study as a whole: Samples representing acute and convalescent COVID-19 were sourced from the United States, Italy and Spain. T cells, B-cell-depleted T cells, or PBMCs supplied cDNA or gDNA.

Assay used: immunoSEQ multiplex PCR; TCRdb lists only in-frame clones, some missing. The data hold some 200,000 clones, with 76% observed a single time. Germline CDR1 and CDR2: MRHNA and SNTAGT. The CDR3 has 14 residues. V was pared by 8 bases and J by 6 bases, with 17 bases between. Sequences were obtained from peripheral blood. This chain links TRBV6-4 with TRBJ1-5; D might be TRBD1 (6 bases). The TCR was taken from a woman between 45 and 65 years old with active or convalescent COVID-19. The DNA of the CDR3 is TGTGCCAGCCACGGGATGGGGGCTGGTCAGCCCCAGCATTTT. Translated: CASHGMGAGQPQHF.